This is a list of T cell receptor beta chains from one sample in a study of cytomegalovirus exposure and HLA in healthy donors. TCRdb's table, derived via immunoSEQ multiplex PCR, lists solely in-frame clones and lacks some. This sample yields about 82,000 clones, of which around 85% are seen a single time; about an eighth belongs to the top ten. The sequenced material came from PBMCs. The receptors here all came from a human donor in good health. The CDR3 runs from the conserved cysteine through the conserved F or W. Fields, in order: J gene, D gene, V gene, clone size, CDR3 protein, CDR3 DNA. D genes are given only for firm matches. For some rows the clone size is stated as once, few or many, or as a class when expanded; others skip it.

J gene: TRBJ2-7
D gene: TRBD1
V gene: TRBV28
clone size: NA
CDR3 protein: CASSRPGTGGVRSYEQYF
CDR3 DNA: TGTGCCAGCAGCCGCCCCGGGACAGGGGGGGTCCGCTCCTACGAGCAGTACTTC

J gene: TRBJ2-7
D gene: TRBD1
V gene: TRBV12-5
clone size: NA
CDR3 protein: CASGSPSAYRGSYEQYF
CDR3 DNA: TGTGCTAGTGGCTCCCCGTCGGCCTACAGGGGCAGCTACGAGCAGTACTTC

J gene: TRBJ2-3
D gene: NA
V gene: TRBV4-1
clone size: NA
CDR3 protein: CASSLFGVGTDTQYF
CDR3 DNA: TGCGCCAGCAGCCTGTTCGGTGTAGGCACAGATACGCAGTATTTT

J gene: TRBJ1-5
D gene: NA
V gene: TRBV19
clone size: NA
CDR3 protein: CASSIQGRNQPQHF
CDR3 DNA: TGTGCCAGTAGTATACAGGGTCGCAATCAGCCCCAGCATTTT

J gene: TRBJ2-1
D gene: NA
V gene: TRBV29-1
clone size: NA
CDR3 protein: CSVEDQYSGGSYNEQFF
CDR3 DNA: TGCAGCGTTGAAGATCAATACAGTGGAGGGTCCTACAATGAGCAGTTCTTC

J gene: TRBJ1-2
D gene: TRBD1
V gene: TRBV7-8
clone size: NA
CDR3 protein: CASSLTQPGGPNYGYTF
CDR3 DNA: TGTGCCAGCAGCTTAACCCAACCAGGGGGTCCCAACTATGGCTACACCTTC

J gene: TRBJ1-5
D gene: TRBD1
V gene: TRBV6-5
clone size: NA
CDR3 protein: CASARQGANQPQHF
CDR3 DNA: TGTGCCAGCGCCCGACAGGGGGCCAATCAGCCCCAGCATTTT

J gene: TRBJ2-7
D gene: NA
V gene: TRBV6-5
clone size: NA
CDR3 protein: CASSLYRLGDEQYF
CDR3 DNA: TGTGCCAGCAGTTTGTATAGGTTAGGGGACGAGCAGTACTTC

J gene: TRBJ1-1
D gene: NA
V gene: TRBV6-5
clone size: few
CDR3 protein: CASSYGAQGTEAFF
CDR3 DNA: TGTGCCAGCAGTTACGGGGCCCAGGGGACTGAAGCTTTCTTT

J gene: TRBJ1-1
D gene: TRBD1
V gene: TRBV7-2
clone size: few
CDR3 protein: CASSRDRGGTTEAFF
CDR3 DNA: TGTGCCAGCAGCCGGGACAGGGGCGGGACCACTGAAGCTTTCTTT

J gene: TRBJ2-5
D gene: NA
V gene: TRBV29-1
clone size: NA
CDR3 protein: CSVEDVGGKETQYF
CDR3 DNA: TGCAGCGTTGAAGATGTGGGGGGAAAAGAGACCCAGTACTTC

J gene: TRBJ2-7
D gene: NA
V gene: TRBV5-1
clone size: NA
CDR3 protein: CASSSAPDEQYF
CDR3 DNA: TGCGCCAGCAGCTCTGCCCCGGACGAGCAGTACTTC

J gene: TRBJ2-7
D gene: TRBD1
V gene: TRBV2
clone size: NA
CDR3 protein: CASNGQGYEQYF
CDR3 DNA: TGTGCCAGCAATGGACAGGGTTACGAGCAGTACTTC